Each of the 9 T cell receptor beta chains below was sequenced from the same sample in a study of blood T cell repertoires in COVID-19. Repertoires were generated with immunoSEQ multiplex PCR, while TCRdb's copy carries only in-frame clones and drops some. This sample has 210,000 or so clones, with around four fifths found just once. Sequencing was done on a sample of peripheral blood. These receptor sequences come from a woman older than 75 with active or convalescent COVID-19.

The count of this clone is one. CDR3 sequence (DNA): TGTGCCAGCATCAAAAGGGTGGGAAGGGGGCCTAGCTTAGTGGAGACCCAGTACTTC. Translated: CASIKRVGRGPSLVETQYF. The V gene is TRBV3-1 (or the pseudogene TRBV3-2), the J gene TRBJ2-5; 7 positions agree with TRBD1. Germline V lookup: CDR1 LGHDT, CDR2 YNNKEL (reference sequence). J gave up 5 bases and V 7 bases, and 25 bases lay outside the gene matches. The CDR3 has 19 amino acids.

The rearrangement uses TRBV18 and TRBJ2-5, with D perhaps TRBD1 (5 bases). The CDR3 length is 14 residues. Per germline, CDR1 KGHSH and CDR2 LQKENI. Trimming removed 0 bases from V and 6 bases from J, with 11 bases in between. The DNA of the CDR3 is TGTGCCAGCTCACCACCCTTACAGGAGCAGACCCAGTACTTC. Protein: CASSPPLQEQTQYF. The entire variable domain, with the rest obtained from reference TRBV18 and TRBJ2-5, is as follows: NAGVMQNPRHLVRRRGQEARLRCSPMKGHSHVYWYRQLPEEGLKFMVYLQKENIIDESGMPKERFSAEFPKEGPSILRIQQVVRGDSAAYFCASSPPLQEQTQYFGPGTRLLVL.

CDR3 bases: TGTGCCAGCAGCGTCGACAGGGTCTCTGGAAACACCATATATTTT. Protein sequence: CASSVDRVSGNTIYF. The gene calls are TRBV6-6 and TRBJ1-3; 7 bases agree with TRBD1. J lost 0 bases, V lost 6 bases, and 5 bases had no gene match. Germline values: CDR1 MNHNY, CDR2 SVGAGI (reference sequence). CDR3 size: 15 residues.

V gene TRBV19 combines with J gene TRBJ2-7; a weak D match, TRBD1 (6 bases). This CDR3 has 15 residues. Germline values: CDR1 LNHDA, CDR2 SQIVND (reference sequence). Trimming removed 3 bases at V and 3 bases at J, with 15 bases between. The DNA for the CDR3 is TGTGCCAGTAGTATTGGTAGGACAGCGAACTACGAGCAGTACTTC. Protein: CASSIGRTANYEQYF.

J is TRBJ2-1 and V is TRBV5-1, with D tentatively TRBD1 (6 bases). Per the germline V gene, CDR1 is SGHRS and CDR2 is YFSETQ. The CDR3 is 16 residues long. The V end was cut by 0 bases, the J end by 0 bases, with 10 bases between. This CDR3 reads CASSLVSTGSYNEQFF. In DNA, the CDR3 is TGCGCCAGCAGCTTGGTTTCGACAGGCTCCTACAATGAGCAGTTCTTC.

The chain joins TRBV2 to TRBJ1-5; TRBD1 agrees at 8 bases. The germline CDR1 and CDR2 sequences are SNHLY and FYNNEI. V lost 5 bases, J lost 1 base, and 13 bases stayed unmatched. The CDR3 is 18 residues long. CDR3 region: CASSRRADRALSNQPQHF. In DNA form, the CDR3 reads TGTGCCAGCAGTCGACGAGCGGACAGGGCTTTAAGCAATCAGCCCCAGCATTTT.

The rearrangement joins TRBV3-1 (or the pseudogene TRBV3-2) to TRBJ2-5; possible D gene TRBD2, 6 bases. There are 15 residues in the CDR3. V was cut by 2 bases and J by 5 bases, with 15 bases left in between. Germline loops: CDR1 LGHDT, CDR2 YNNKEL (reference sequence). The CDR3 loop reads CASSQRQLEGETQYF. The CDR3 DNA reads as TGTGCCAGCAGCCAACGCCAATTGGAGGGGGAGACCCAGTACTTC.

The genes are TRBV25-1 and TRBJ2-7, with 7 bases aligning to TRBD2. The J segment lost 3 bases and the V segment lost 6 bases, leaving 8 bases of the junction unmatched. This CDR3 region has 14 residues. Germline CDR1 is MGHDK and CDR2 is SYGVNS. The CDR3 here is CASSISGSHYEQYF. CDR3 bases: TGTGCCAGCAGCATTAGCGGGTCTCACTACGAGCAGTACTTC.

The rearrangement joins TRBV2 to TRBJ2-2; TRBD1 matches at 8 bases. The V gene's germline CDR1 is SNHLY and CDR2 FYNNEI. CDR3 length: 15 amino acids. V was clipped by 5 bases and J by 6 bases; unmatched bases: 8. The CDR3 sequence: CASSQRTGGAGELFF. In DNA form, the CDR3 reads TGTGCCAGCAGTCAACGAACAGGGGGAGCCGGGGAGCTGTTTTTT.